This is a list of T cell receptor beta chains from one sample in a study of CD8 T cells in Susac syndrome. TCRdb re-analysed the immunoSEQ multiplex PCR reads in MiXCR, keeping a single row per CDR3 protein. The sample lists more than 75,000 distinct CDR3 sequences, 85% to 95% seen once, with 0.25% to 0.4% in the top ten. The sequenced material came from CD8+ T cells from PBMCs. All receptors come from a human donor in good health. CDR3s include the opening cysteine and the closing phenylalanine or tryptophan. A D gene is named only where the DNA matches it firmly. Clone sizes are given selectively: once, few, many, or a class where the clone is expanded.

J | size | V | D | CDR3 | DNA
TRBJ1-6 | - | TRBV7-2 | - | CASSLDGVQGRYSPLHF | TGTGCCAGCAGCTTAGACGGCGTGCAAGGGAGATATTCACCCCTCCACTTT
TRBJ1-2 | - | TRBV4-1 | - | CASSQSGVEIYGYTF | TGCGCCAGCAGCCAATCAGGGGTGGAAATTTATGGCTACACCTTC
TRBJ2-3 | - | TRBV20-1 | TRBD2 | CSQTPSGVSNTQYF | TGCAGTCAGACCCCTAGCGGGGTTTCAAATACGCAGTATTTT
TRBJ2-3 | - | TRBV6-4 | - | CASSDSEETDTQYF | TGTGCCAGCAGTGATAGCGAGGAGACAGATACGCAGTATTTT
TRBJ1-1 | - | TRBV7-2 | - | CASSLTENTEAFF | TGTGCCAGCAGCTTGACAGAGAACACTGAAGCTTTCTTT
TRBJ2-7 | - | TRBV6-2/TRBV6-3 | - | CASSYQGLEIYEQYF | TGTGCCAGCAGTTACCAGGGACTCGAGATTTACGAGCAGTACTTC
TRBJ2-7 | - | TRBV19 | - | CASSTHLGRTYEQYF | TGTGCCAGTAGTACCCACCTCGGACGGACCTACGAGCAGTACTTC
TRBJ2-2 | - | TRBV20-1 | TRBD1 | CSASLIGQGVAGELFF | TGCAGTGCTAGCTTAATTGGACAGGGGGTGGCCGGGGAGCTGTTTTTT
TRBJ2-7 | - | TRBV3-1 | - | CASSQATHSGYHHEQYF | TGTGCCAGCAGCCAAGCAACCCACTCGGGTTATCACCACGAGCAGTACTTC
TRBJ2-3 | - | TRBV7-9 | - | CASSLAPLATDTQYF | TGTGCCAGCAGCTTAGCCCCACTAGCAACAGATACGCAGTATTTT
TRBJ2-5 | - | TRBV4-1 | TRBD2 | CASSQIAGSQETQYF | TGCGCCAGCAGCCAAATAGCGGGGTCCCAAGAGACCCAGTACTTC
TRBJ2-3 | - | TRBV11-2 | - | CASSLEGTLSSVDTQYF | TGTGCCAGCAGCTTAGAAGGGACCCTTTCATCCGTAGATACGCAGTATTTT
TRBJ1-1 | - | TRBV15 | - | CATSRDFLNTEAFF | TGTGCCACCAGCAGAGATTTCCTGAACACTGAAGCTTTCTTT
TRBJ2-5 | few | TRBV7-9 | - | CASSLTTPLQETQYF | TGTGCCAGCAGCTTAACGACTCCCCTCCAAGAGACCCAGTACTTC
TRBJ1-2 | - | TRBV29-1 | - | CSVERTTGLGYTF | TGCAGCGTTGAACGTACTACAGGGTTAGGCTACACCTTC
TRBJ1-6 | - | TRBV12-3/TRBV12-4 | - | CASHQVGVYNSPLHF | TGTGCCAGCCACCAGGTTGGGGTGTATAATTCACCCCTCCACTTT